The entry below describes one TCR beta chain. The antigen remains unidentified. The data were taken from a study of shared clonotypes between healthy human individuals. The study, taken as a whole, reports: Shared clonotypes across all four donors exceeded non-shared ones in generation probability.

The CDR3 sequence is 12 residues long. The V gene's germline CDR1 is MNHNY and CDR2 SVGAGI (reference sequence). Trimming shortened V by 7 bases and J by 8 bases, and 14 bases separated the two germline ends. This table comes from immunoSEQ multiplex PCR, and its TCRdb copy is limited to in-frame clones, with some not included. The table shows over a million clones, with about three quarters occurring only once. The sequence came from a man aged 18 to 35 in good health. Sequenced: memory CD4+ T cells sorted from blood. This sample's subset: CD45RA-negative fraction. V and J are TRBV6-6 and TRBJ1-1; no definite D call. CDR3 amino acids: CASMIATIEAFF. The CDR3 coding sequence is TGTGCCAGCATGATTGCGACTATCGAAGCTTTCTTT.